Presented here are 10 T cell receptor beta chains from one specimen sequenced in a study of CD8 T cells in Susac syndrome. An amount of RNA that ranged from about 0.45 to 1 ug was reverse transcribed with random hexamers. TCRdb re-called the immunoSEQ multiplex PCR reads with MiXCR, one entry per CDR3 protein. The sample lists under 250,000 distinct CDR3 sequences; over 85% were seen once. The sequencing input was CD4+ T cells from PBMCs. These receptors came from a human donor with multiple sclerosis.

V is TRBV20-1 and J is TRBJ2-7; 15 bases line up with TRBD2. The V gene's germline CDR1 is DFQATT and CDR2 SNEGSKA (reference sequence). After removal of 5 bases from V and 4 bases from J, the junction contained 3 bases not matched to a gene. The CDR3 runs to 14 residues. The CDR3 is CSARGLAGGYEQYF. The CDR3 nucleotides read TGCAGTGCTCGGGGACTAGCGGGGGGTTACGAGCAGTACTTC.

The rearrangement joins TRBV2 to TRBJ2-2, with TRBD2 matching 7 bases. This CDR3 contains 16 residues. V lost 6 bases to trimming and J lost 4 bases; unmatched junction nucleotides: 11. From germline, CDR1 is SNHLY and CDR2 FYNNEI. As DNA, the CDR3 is TGTGCCAGCAGCAGCCCACTGGGAGGGGTCACCGGGGAGCTGTTTTTT. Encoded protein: CASSSPLGGVTGELFF.

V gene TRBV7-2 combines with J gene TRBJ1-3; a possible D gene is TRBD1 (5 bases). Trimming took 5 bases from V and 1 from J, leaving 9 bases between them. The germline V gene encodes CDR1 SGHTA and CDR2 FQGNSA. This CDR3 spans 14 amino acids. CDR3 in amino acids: CASSHGGSGNTIYF. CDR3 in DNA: TGTGCCAGCAGCCACGGGGGGTCTGGAAACACCATATATTTT.

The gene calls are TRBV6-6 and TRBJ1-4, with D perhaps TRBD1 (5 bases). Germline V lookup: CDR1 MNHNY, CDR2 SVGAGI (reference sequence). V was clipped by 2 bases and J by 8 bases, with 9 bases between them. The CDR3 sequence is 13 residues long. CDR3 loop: CASSYRGQEKLFF. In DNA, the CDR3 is TGTGCCAGCAGTTACAGGGGTCAGGAAAAACTGTTTTTT.

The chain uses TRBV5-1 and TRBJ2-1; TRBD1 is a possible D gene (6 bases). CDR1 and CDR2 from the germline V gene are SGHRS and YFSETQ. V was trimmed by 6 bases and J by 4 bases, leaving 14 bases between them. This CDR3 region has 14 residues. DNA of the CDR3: TGCGCCAGCAATAGGGGAACAGGGTACAATGAGCAGTTCTTC. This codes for CASNRGTGYNEQFF. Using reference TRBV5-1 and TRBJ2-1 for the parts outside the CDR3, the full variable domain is KAGVTQTPRYLIKTRGQQVTLSCSPISGHRSVSWYQQTPGQGLQFLFEYFSETQRNKGNFPGRFSGRQFSNSRSEMNVSTLELGDSALYLCASNRGTGYNEQFFGPGTRLTVL.

Here the CDR3 DNA reads TGCAGCGTTGAATTTCGTGGACAGGGGAAGTACGAGCAGTACTTC. Its translation: CSVEFRGQGKYEQYF. This chain joins TRBV29-1 and TRBJ2-7, with 9 positions matching TRBD1. V lost 2 bases to trimming and J lost 4 bases; unmatched junction nucleotides: 9. The CDR3 has 15 residues. The germline gives CDR1 SQVTM, CDR2 ANQGSEA.

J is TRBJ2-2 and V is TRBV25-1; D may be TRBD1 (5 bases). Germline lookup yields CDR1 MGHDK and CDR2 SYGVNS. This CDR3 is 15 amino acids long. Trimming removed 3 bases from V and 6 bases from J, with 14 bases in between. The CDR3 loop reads CASSEAQGLAGELFF. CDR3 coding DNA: TGTGCCAGCAGTGAGGCGCAGGGCTTAGCCGGGGAGCTGTTTTTT. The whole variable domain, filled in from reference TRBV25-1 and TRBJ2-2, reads EADIYQTPRYLVIGTGKKITLECSQTMGHDKMYWYQQDPGMELHLIHYSYGVNSTEKGDLSSESTVSRIRTEHFPLTLESARPSHTSQYLCASSEAQGLAGELFFGEGSRLTVL.

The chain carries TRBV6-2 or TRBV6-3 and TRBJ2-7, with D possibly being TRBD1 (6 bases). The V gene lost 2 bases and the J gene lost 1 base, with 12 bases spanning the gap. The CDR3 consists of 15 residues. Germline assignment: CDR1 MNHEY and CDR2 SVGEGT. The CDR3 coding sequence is TGTGCCAGCAGTTACAGACAGGCATCTTCCTACGAGCAGTACTTC. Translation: CASSYRQASSYEQYF.

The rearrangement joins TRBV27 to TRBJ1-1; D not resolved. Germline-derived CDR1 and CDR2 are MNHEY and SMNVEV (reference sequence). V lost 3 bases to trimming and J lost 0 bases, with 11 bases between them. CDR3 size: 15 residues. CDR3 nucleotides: TGTGCCAGCAGTTTGAGTCAGAGCATGAACACTGAAGCTTTCTTT. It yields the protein CASSLSQSMNTEAFF.

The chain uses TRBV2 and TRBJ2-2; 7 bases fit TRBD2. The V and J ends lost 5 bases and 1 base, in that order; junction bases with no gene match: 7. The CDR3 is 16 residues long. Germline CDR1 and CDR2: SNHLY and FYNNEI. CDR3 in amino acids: CASSRTSAQNTGELFF. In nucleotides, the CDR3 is TGTGCCAGCAGTCGAACTAGCGCCCAGAACACCGGGGAGCTGTTTTTT. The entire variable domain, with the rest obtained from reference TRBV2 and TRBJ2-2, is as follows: EPEVTQTPSHQVTQMGQEVILRCVPISNHLYFYWYRQILGQKVEFLVSFYNNEISEKSEIFDDQFSVERPDGSNFTLKIRSTKLEDSAMYFCASSRTSAQNTGELFFGEGSRLTVL.